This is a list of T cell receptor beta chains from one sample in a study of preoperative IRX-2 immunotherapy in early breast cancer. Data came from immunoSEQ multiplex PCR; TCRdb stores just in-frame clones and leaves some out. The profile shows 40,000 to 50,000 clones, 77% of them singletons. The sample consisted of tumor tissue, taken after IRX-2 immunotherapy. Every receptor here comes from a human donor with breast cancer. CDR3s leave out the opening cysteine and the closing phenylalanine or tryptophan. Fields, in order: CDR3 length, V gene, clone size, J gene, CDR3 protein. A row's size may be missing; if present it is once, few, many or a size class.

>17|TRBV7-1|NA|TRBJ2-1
ASSPRFSGGRRSYNEQF
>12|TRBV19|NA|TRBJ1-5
ASSIDFNSPPQH
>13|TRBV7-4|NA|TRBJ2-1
ASSPSPRENNEQF
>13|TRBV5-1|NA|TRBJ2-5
ASSLAGLPQETQY
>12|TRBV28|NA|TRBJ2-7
ASELTGRVGEQY
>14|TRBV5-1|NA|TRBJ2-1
ASSLAGRVAANEQF
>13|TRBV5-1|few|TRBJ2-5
ASSLGRGDQETQY
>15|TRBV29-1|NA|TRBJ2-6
SVEDQGSPSGANVLT
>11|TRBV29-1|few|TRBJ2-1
STGSSSYNEQF
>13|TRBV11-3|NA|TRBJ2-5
ASSLSGGVGETQY
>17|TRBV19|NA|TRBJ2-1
ASSIGVSGGGLSYNEQF
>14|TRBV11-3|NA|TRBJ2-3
ASSPTTSGGLDTQY
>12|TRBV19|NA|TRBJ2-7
ASSPQASGDEQY
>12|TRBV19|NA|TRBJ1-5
ASSYRAISQPQH
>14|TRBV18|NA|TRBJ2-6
ASSPTAAPGANVLT
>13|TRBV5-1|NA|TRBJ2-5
ASSLVGREAETQY
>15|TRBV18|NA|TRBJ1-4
ASSLTLPGQGDEKLF
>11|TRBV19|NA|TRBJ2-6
ASKLSGANVLT
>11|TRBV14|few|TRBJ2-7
ASSQAGSYEQY
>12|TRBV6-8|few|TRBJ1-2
ASIDIGGPQGYT
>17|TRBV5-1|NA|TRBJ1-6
ASSYTPGQGPRGGRPLH
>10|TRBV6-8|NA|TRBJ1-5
AIGEDSQPQH
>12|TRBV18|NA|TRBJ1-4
ASSPGTGSEKLF
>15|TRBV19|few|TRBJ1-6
ASSTRDRSSYNSPLH
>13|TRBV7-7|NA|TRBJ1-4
ASSSGGGKNEKLF
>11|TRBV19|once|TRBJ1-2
ASSIREGYGYT
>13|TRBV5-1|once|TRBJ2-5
ASSLGVGGQETQY
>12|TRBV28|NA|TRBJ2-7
ASSHRDSSYEQY
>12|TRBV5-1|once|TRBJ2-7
ASSVGTVSYEQY
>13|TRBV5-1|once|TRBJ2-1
ASSLEGTLNNEQF
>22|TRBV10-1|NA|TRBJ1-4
ANTRILFDRRVRGRPIVNEKLF
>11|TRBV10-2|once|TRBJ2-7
ASGQGAPYEQY
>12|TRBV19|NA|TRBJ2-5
ASSTRQVQETQY
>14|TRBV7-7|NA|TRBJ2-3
ASSFGTSVRSDTQY
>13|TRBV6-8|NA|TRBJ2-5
ASRRQGLAQETQY
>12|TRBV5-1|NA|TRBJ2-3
ASSLGGGTDTQY
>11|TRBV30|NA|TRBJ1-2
AWSQGSNYGYT
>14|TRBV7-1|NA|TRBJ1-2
ASSYRGQGANYGYT
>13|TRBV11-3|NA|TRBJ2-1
ASRLGLAEGNEQF
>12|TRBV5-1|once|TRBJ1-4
ASSSGQGNEKLF
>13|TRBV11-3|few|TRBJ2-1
ASSAFSGDYNEQF